These T cell receptor beta chains were read from a single sample in a study of T cell responses to AZD1222 COVID-19 vaccine. The protocol was immunoSEQ multiplex PCR, while the TCRdb copy is restricted to in-frame clones and leaves out a portion. The data show approximately 84,000 clones, about 83% seen once. The input for sequencing was peripheral blood, taken 28 days after the second AZD1222 dose. The receptors shown here come from an adult who received the AZD1222 COVID-19 vaccine. Each CDR3 is given with its conserved first and last residue. The D gene is left open where the match is weak. The size entry is marked missing in some rows and otherwise reads once, few, many or a size class.

clone size | D gene | J gene | V gene | CDR3 protein | CDR3 DNA
NA | TRBD1 | TRBJ1-3 | TRBV29-1 | CSVGSGGYGNTIYF | TGCAGCGTTGGCTCAGGGGGCTATGGAAACACCATATATTTT
NA | TRBD1 | TRBJ2-3 | TRBV7-2 | CASSPGQGADTQYF | TGTGCCAGCAGCCCGGGACAGGGGGCAGATACGCAGTATTTT
NA | TRBD1 | TRBJ1-3 | TRBV28 | CASLTGVGNTIYF | TGTGCCAGCCTAACAGGGGTTGGAAACACCATATATTTT
NA | NA | TRBJ1-5 | TRBV10-3 | CAISPDRRSNQPQHF | TGTGCCATCAGCCCCGACAGGAGAAGCAATCAGCCCCAGCATTTT
NA | TRBD1 | TRBJ2-2 | TRBV14 | CASSNDRGNTGELFF | TGTGCCAGCAGCAACGACAGGGGGAACACCGGGGAGCTGTTTTTT
NA | TRBD2 | TRBJ2-1 | TRBV6-2/TRBV6-3 | CASSYPHSGRDVYNEQFF | TGTGCCAGCAGTTACCCCCATTCTGGGAGGGACGTATACAATGAGCAGTTCTTC
NA | NA | TRBJ2-5 | TRBV7-2 | CASSLEGLGTQYF | TGTGCCAGCAGCTTAGAAGGGTTGGGGACCCAGTACTTC
NA | NA | TRBJ1-1 | TRBV27 | CASSFGLLHTEAFF | TGTGCCAGCAGTTTCGGACTTTTGCACACTGAAGCTTTCTTT
once | NA | TRBJ2-7 | TRBV30 | CAWSPAPYEQYF | TGTGCCTGGAGTCCCGCCCCCTACGAGCAGTACTTC
NA | NA | TRBJ2-2 | TRBV5-4 | CASSFYLNTGELFF | TGTGCCAGCAGCTTTTATCTGAACACCGGGGAGCTGTTTTTT
NA | NA | TRBJ1-4 | TRBV7-9 | CASSSISPPVVLFF | TGTGCCAGCAGCTCTATATCCCCTCCTGTTGTGCTGTTTTTT
NA | TRBD2 | TRBJ2-1 | TRBV6-2/TRBV6-3 | CASSYAAGGSYNEQFF | TGTGCCAGCAGTTACGCAGCGGGAGGTTCCTACAATGAGCAGTTCTTC
NA | NA | TRBJ1-2 | TRBV28 | CASSATARNYTF | TGTGCCAGCAGTGCGACAGCTCGGAACTACACCTTC
NA | TRBD1 | TRBJ1-1 | TRBV2 | CASSFRGRPNTEAFF | TGTGCCAGCTCATTTAGGGGGCGGCCGAACACTGAAGCTTTCTTT
NA | TRBD1 | TRBJ1-5 | TRBV20-1 | CSARQGDTQHF | TGCAGTGCTAGACAGGGGGACACCCAGCATTTT
NA | NA | TRBJ1-3 | TRBV5-4 | CASSLSVSGNTIYF | TGTGCCAGCAGCTTGTCGGTCTCTGGAAACACCATATATTTT
few | NA | TRBJ1-1 | TRBV5-5 | CASSFQGRWRNTEAFF | TGTGCCAGCAGCTTTCAGGGGAGGTGGAGGAACACTGAAGCTTTCTTT
NA | NA | TRBJ1-5 | TRBV28 | CASDPGGVRQPQHF | TGTGCCAGCGATCCAGGAGGGGTTCGTCAGCCCCAGCATTTT
NA | NA | TRBJ1-5 | TRBV19 | CASSIWGGANQPQHF | TGTGCCAGTAGTATTTGGGGAGGGGCCAATCAGCCCCAGCATTTT
once | NA | TRBJ2-2 | TRBV7-2 | CASSPGLPNTGELFF | TGTGCCAGCAGCCCCGGACTACCCAACACCGGGGAGCTGTTTTTT
NA | TRBD1 | TRBJ1-2 | TRBV12-3/TRBV12-4 | CASSLGQGYGYTF | TGTGCCAGCAGTCTCGGACAGGGGTATGGCTACACCTTC
NA | TRBD1 | TRBJ2-7 | TRBV11-1 | CASSPSYRGVGYEQYF | TGTGCCAGCAGCCCATCTTACAGGGGCGTGGGATACGAGCAGTACTTC
NA | NA | TRBJ1-3 | TRBV11-2 | CASSLAGAGNTIYF | TGTGCCAGCAGCTTAGCCGGGGCTGGAAACACCATATATTTT
NA | NA | TRBJ2-7 | TRBV29-1 | CSVLLDRSYEQYF | TGCAGCGTCTTACTCGACAGGTCCTACGAGCAGTACTTC
NA | NA | TRBJ1-2 | TRBV7-2 | CASSRTPESAGYTF | TGTGCCAGCAGCAGGACCCCGGAGAGTGCTGGCTACACCTTC
NA | TRBD2 | TRBJ2-1 | TRBV7-2 | CASSLVAGGPYNEQFF | TGTGCCAGCAGCTTAGTGGCGGGAGGGCCCTACAATGAGCAGTTCTTC
NA | NA | TRBJ1-3 | TRBV3-1/TRBV3-2 | CASSQSDSGNTIYF | TGTGCCAGCAGCCAGTCAGACTCTGGAAACACCATATATTTT
NA | TRBD2 | TRBJ2-7 | TRBV30 | CAWGLAGATREQYF | TGTGCCTGGGGACTAGCGGGAGCGACACGGGAGCAGTACTTC
NA | NA | TRBJ1-1 | TRBV28 | CASSFRARAWEAFF | TGTGCCAGCAGTTTCAGGGCGAGAGCCTGGGAAGCTTTCTTT
NA | TRBD2 | TRBJ2-6 | TRBV5-4 | CASSPAGVTGANVLTF | TGTGCCAGCAGTCCAGCGGGAGTGACCGGGGCCAACGTCCTGACTTTC
once | TRBD2 | TRBJ2-7 | TRBV9 | CASSAKYSSGRSHEQYF | TGTGCCAGCAGCGCCAAATACTCTAGCGGGAGGTCGCACGAGCAGTACTTC
few | TRBD1 | TRBJ1-1 | TRBV11-2 | CASSLAATGGAFF | TGTGCCAGCAGCTTAGCGGCAACAGGGGGAGCTTTCTTT
NA | NA | TRBJ1-2 | TRBV5-6 | CASSLYGRGTDGYTF | TGTGCCAGCAGCTTGTATGGCAGGGGTACGGATGGCTACACCTTC
NA | TRBD2 | TRBJ2-3 | TRBV7-2 | CASSPVLLREADTQYF | TGTGCCAGCAGCCCAGTACTACTGCGGGAGGCAGATACGCAGTATTTT
few | NA | TRBJ2-1 | TRBV24-1 | CATSPGLAFPNEQFF | TGTGCCACCAGCCCGGGGCTAGCTTTTCCCAATGAGCAGTTCTTC
NA | TRBD1 | TRBJ1-2 | TRBV28 | CASSTRQGAYGYTF | TGTGCCAGCAGTACCCGACAGGGGGCGTATGGCTACACCTTC
NA | NA | TRBJ2-7 | TRBV11-2 | CASSDYRVSPSYEQYF | TGTGCCAGCAGCGATTACAGGGTATCCCCCTCCTACGAGCAGTACTTC
NA | NA | TRBJ2-2 | TRBV28 | CASSRGVNTGELFF | TGTGCCAGCTCCCGGGGCGTTAACACCGGGGAGCTGTTTTTT
NA | NA | TRBJ2-3 | TRBV9 | CASSPGVSTDTQYF | TGTGCCAGCAGCCCCGGGGTTAGCACAGATACGCAGTATTTT
once | NA | TRBJ2-7 | TRBV7-3 | CASSLVSRYYMNSYYEQYF | TGTGCCAGCAGCTTAGTGTCGCGGTACTATATGAACAGCTATTACGAGCAGTACTTC
NA | NA | TRBJ2-7 | TRBV5-1 | CASSPGSSDEQYF | TGCGCCAGCAGCCCCGGGTCTTCCGACGAGCAGTACTTC
NA | NA | TRBJ2-3 | TRBV9 | CASSVEVSTDTQYF | TGTGCCAGCAGCGTAGAGGTTAGCACAGATACGCAGTATTTT
NA | NA | TRBJ2-1 | TRBV5-1 | CASSLMTGPYNEQFF | TGCGCCAGCAGCTTAATGACCGGACCCTACAATGAGCAGTTCTTC
NA | NA | TRBJ1-1 | TRBV4-1 | CASSPGGRRLKNTEAFF | TGCGCCAGCAGCCCGGGTGGCCGGCGGCTAAAGAACACTGAAGCTTTCTTT
NA | NA | TRBJ1-1 | TRBV4-3 | CASSQTDRNTEAFF | TGCGCCAGCAGCCAGACGGACAGGAACACTGAAGCTTTCTTT
NA | TRBD1 | TRBJ2-3 | TRBV28 | CASSFPRQGKDTQYF | TGTGCCAGCAGTTTTCCACGACAGGGGAAGGATACGCAGTATTTT
NA | NA | TRBJ1-4 | TRBV28 | CASSPTGRREKLFF | TGTGCCAGCAGTCCTACAGGGCGGAGGGAAAAACTGTTTTTT
NA | NA | TRBJ2-2 | TRBV5-1 | CASSLYGTVNTGGLFF | TGCGCCAGCAGCTTGTACGGGACGGTCAACACCGGGGGGCTGTTTTTT
NA | NA | TRBJ2-5 | TRBV7-9 | CASSPLARPQETQYF | TGTGCCAGCAGCCCGCTGGCGAGGCCCCAAGAGACCCAGTACTTC
NA | TRBD1 | TRBJ1-5 | TRBV11-2 | CASSPGQGNQPQHF | TGTGCCAGCAGCCCCGGACAGGGTAATCAGCCCCAGCATTTT
NA | NA | TRBJ1-5 | TRBV7-6 | CASSPQTGLNQPQHF | TGTGCCAGCAGCCCGCAGACAGGTCTCAATCAGCCCCAGCATTTT
NA | TRBD1 | TRBJ1-1 | TRBV6-2/TRBV6-3 | CASSKQGDTEAFF | TGTGCCAGCAGCAAACAGGGGGACACTGAAGCTTTCTTT
NA | NA | TRBJ2-2 | TRBV19 | CASRPRGNTGELFF | TGTGCCAGTAGACCCAGGGGGAACACCGGGGAGCTGTTTTTT
NA | NA | TRBJ1-1 | TRBV7-3 | CASSPGGWRTEAFF | TGTGCCAGCAGCCCCGGGGGCTGGCGCACTGAAGCTTTCTTT